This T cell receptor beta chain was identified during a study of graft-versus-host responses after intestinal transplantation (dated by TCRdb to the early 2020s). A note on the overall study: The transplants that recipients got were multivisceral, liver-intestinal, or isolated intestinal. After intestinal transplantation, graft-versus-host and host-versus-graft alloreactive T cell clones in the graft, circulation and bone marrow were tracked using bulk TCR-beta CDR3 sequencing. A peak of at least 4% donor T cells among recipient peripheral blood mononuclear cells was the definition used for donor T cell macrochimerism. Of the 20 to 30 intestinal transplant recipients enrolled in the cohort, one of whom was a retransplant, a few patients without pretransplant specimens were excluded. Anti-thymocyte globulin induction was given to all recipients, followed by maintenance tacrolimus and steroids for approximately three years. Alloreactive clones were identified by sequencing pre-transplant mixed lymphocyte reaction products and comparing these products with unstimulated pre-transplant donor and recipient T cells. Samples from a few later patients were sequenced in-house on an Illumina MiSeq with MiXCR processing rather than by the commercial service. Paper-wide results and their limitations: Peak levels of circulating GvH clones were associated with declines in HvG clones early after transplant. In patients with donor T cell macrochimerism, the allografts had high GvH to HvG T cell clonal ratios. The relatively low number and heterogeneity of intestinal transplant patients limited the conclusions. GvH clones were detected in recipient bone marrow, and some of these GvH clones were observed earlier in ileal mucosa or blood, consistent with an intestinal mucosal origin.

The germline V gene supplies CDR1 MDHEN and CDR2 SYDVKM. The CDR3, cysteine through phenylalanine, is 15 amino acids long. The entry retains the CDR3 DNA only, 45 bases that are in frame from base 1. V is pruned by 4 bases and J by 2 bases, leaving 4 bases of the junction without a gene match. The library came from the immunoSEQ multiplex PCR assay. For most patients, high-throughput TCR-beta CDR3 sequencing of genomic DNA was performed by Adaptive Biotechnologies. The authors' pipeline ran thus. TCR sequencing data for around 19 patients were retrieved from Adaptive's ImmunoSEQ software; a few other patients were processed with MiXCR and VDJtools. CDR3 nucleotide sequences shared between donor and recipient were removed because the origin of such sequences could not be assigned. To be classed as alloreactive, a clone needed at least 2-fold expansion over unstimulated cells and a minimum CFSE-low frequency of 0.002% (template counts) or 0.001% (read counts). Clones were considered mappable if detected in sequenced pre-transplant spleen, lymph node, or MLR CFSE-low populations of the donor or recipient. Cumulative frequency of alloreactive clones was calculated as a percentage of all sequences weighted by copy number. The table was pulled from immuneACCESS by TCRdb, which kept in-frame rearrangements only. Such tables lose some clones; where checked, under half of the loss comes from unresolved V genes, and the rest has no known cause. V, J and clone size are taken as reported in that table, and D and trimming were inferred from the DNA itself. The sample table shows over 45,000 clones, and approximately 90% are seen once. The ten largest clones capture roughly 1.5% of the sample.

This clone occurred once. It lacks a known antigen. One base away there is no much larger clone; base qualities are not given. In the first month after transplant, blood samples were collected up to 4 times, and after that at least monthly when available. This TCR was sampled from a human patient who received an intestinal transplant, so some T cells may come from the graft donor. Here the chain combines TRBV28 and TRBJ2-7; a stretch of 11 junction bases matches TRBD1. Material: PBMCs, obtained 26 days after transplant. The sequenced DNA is TGTGCCAGCAGTTCGGACAGGGGGCTCCCCTACGAGCAGTACTTC. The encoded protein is CASSSDRGLPYEQYF. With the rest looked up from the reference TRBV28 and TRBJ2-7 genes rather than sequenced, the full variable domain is DVKVTQSSRYLVKRTGEKVFLECVQDMDHENMFWYRQDPGLGLRLIYFSYDVKMKEKGDIPEGYSVSREKKERFSLILESASTNQTSMYLCASSSDRGLPYEQYFGPGTRLTVT.